The 6 T cell receptor beta chains given below trace back to one sample, sequenced in a study of cytomegalovirus exposure and HLA in healthy donors. A multiplex PCR was run with 60 Vbeta primers and 13 Jbeta primers. Clones were read by immunoSEQ multiplex PCR, and TCRdb kept only the in-frame ones, dropping some. This table has some 170,000 clones, 78% appearing once. Sequenced sample: PBMCs. The receptors here all came from a female donor in good health and CMV-seronegative.

This clone was counted between two and nine times. The chain links TRBV14 to TRBJ2-4; the match to TRBD1 covers 9 bases. Trimming cost V 4 bases and J 4 bases; bases outside gene matches: 8. The CDR3 spans 16 residues. Germline CDR1 SGHDN, CDR2 FVKESK. This chain's CDR3 is CASSPRTGVRKNIQYF. The CDR3 bases are TGTGCCAGCAGCCCCCGGACAGGGGTTCGGAAAAACATTCAGTACTTC.

The chain is built from TRBV19 and TRBJ1-1; 10 positions match TRBD1. Germline V gene lookup returns CDR1 LNHDA and CDR2 SQIVND (reference sequence). CDR3 length: 13 residues. After removal of 10 bases from V and 6 bases from J, the junction contained 8 bases not matched to a gene. The CDR3 bases are TGTGCCACTAAGACAGGGGGCACGTCTGAAGCTTTCTTT. It specifies CATKTGGTSEAFF.

The chain has TRBV9 and TRBJ1-2; 7 bases agree with TRBD1. This CDR3 is built from 14 residues. Germline assignment: CDR1 SGDLS and CDR2 YYNGEE. The trim removed 0 bases at V and 2 bases at J, leaving 1 base unmatched. The CDR3 protein is CASSVAGGNYGYTF. The CDR3 bases are TGTGCCAGCAGCGTAGCAGGGGGAAACTATGGCTACACCTTC.

The J gene is TRBJ2-7, the V gene TRBV6-5; 8 bases agree with TRBD1. CDR3 length: 14 residues. Germline CDR1 reads MNHEY; CDR2 reads SVGAGI. V gave up 6 bases and J gave up 4 bases; unmatched junction bases: 8. CDR3 in DNA: TGTGCCAGCAGCTCCGGGACAGGACTATACGAGCAGTACTTC. Encoded protein: CASSSGTGLYEQYF.

The chain uses TRBV5-1 and TRBJ2-5; 8 nucleotides agree with TRBD2. Unmatched junction bases numbered 11, after V lost 0 bases and J lost 4 bases. This CDR3 region has 17 residues. CDR1 is SGHRS and CDR2 is YFSETQ in the germline V gene. CDR3 residues: CASSLDGSGKRAETQYF. The CDR3 bases are TGCGCCAGCAGCTTGGATGGTAGCGGGAAAAGGGCAGAGACCCAGTACTTC. Together with reference TRBV5-1 and TRBJ2-5, the CDR3 gives the full variable domain: KAGVTQTPRYLIKTRGQQVTLSCSPISGHRSVSWYQQTPGQGLQFLFEYFSETQRNKGNFPGRFSGRQFSNSRSEMNVSTLELGDSALYLCASSLDGSGKRAETQYFGPGTRLLVL.

About this clone: One end of the junction does not line up with germline, which may come from a read error. V gene TRBV28 combines with J gene TRBJ2-7; D perhaps matches TRBD2 (5 bases). The CDR3 extends over 11 amino acids. Germline V gene data show CDR1 as MDHEN and CDR2 as SYDVKM. CDR3 loop: CASSSRLLHAF. The CDR3 DNA follows: TGTGCCAGCAGTTCAAGACTACTACATGCTTTC.